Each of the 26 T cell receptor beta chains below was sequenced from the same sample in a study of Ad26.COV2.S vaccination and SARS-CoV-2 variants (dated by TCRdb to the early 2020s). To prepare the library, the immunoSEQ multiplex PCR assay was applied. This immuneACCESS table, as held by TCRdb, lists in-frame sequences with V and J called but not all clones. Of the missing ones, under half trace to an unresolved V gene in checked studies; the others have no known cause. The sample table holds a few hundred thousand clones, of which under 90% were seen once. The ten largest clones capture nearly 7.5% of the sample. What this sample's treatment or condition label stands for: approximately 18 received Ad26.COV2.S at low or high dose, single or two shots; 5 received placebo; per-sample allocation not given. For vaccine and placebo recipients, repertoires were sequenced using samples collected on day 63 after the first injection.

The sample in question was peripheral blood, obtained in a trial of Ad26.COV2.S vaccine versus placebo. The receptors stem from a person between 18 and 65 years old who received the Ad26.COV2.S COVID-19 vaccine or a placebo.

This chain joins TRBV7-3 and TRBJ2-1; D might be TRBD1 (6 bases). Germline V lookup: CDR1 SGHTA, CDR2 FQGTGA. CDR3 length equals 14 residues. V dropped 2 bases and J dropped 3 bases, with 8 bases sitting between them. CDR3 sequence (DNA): TGTGCCAGCAGCTTACGAGGGGGCTACAATGAGCAGTTCTTC. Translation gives CASSLRGGYNEQFF.

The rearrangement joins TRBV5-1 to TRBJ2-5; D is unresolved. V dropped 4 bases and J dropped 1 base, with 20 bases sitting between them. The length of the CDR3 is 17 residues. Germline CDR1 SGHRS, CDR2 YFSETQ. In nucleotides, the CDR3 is TGCGCCAGCAGCCCGTCCCGTATCCTCAGTTCCCAAGAGACCCAGTACTTC. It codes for CASSPSRILSSQETQYF.

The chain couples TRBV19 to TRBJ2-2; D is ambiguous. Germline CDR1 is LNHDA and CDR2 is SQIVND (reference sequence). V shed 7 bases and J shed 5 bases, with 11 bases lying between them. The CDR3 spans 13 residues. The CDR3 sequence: CASTNVWTGELFF. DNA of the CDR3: TGTGCCAGTACCAACGTTTGGACCGGGGAGCTGTTTTTT.

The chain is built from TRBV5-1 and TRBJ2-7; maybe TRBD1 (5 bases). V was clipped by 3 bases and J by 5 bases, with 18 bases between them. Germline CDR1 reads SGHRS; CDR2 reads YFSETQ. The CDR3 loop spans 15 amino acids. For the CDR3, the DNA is TGCGCCAGCAGCTATGTTTCGGCAGGGCTTGACGAGCAGTACTTC. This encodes CASSYVSAGLDEQYF. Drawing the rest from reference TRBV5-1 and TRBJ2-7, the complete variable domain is KAGVTQTPRYLIKTRGQQVTLSCSPISGHRSVSWYQQTPGQGLQFLFEYFSETQRNKGNFPGRFSGRQFSNSRSEMNVSTLELGDSALYLCASSYVSAGLDEQYFGPGTRLTVT.

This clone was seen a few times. The CDR3 nucleotides are TGTGCCAGCAGTGAGCCGACAGGGACCCATGGCTACACCTTC. Its translation: CASSEPTGTHGYTF. The gene calls are TRBV6-1 and TRBJ1-2; 7 bases line up with TRBD1. Trimming took 3 bases from V and 6 from J; bases not matched to a gene: 7. The CDR3 runs to 14 residues. Germline loops: CDR1 MNHNS, CDR2 SASEGT.

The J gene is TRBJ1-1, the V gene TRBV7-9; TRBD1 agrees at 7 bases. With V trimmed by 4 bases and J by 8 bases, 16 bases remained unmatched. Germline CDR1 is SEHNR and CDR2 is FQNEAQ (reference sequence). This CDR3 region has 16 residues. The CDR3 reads CASSSTLGTAKREAFF. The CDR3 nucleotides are TGTGCCAGCAGCTCGACTCTGGGGACAGCAAAGCGGGAAGCTTTCTTT.

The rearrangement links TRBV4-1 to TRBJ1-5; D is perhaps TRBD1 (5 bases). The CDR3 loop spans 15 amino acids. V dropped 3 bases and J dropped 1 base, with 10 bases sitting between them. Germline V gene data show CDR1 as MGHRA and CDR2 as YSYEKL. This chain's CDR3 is CASSQFRDSNQPQHF. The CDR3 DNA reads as TGCGCCAGCAGCCAGTTCCGGGACAGCAATCAGCCCCAGCATTTT.

This CDR3 is CASSFVGDYGYTF. CDR3 DNA sequence: TGTGCCAGCAGTTTCGTCGGAGACTATGGCTACACCTTC. The V and J genes are TRBV12-3 or TRBV12-4 and TRBJ1-2; D is unclear. CDR3 length equals 13 residues. V shed 3 bases and J shed 3 bases, with 8 bases lying between them.

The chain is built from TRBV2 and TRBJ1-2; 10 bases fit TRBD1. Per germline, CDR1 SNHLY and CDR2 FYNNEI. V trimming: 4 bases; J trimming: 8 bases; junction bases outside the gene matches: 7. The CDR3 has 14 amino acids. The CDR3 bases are TGTGCCAGCAGTGTGGTCGGGACAGGGGAAGGCTACACCTTC. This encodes CASSVVGTGEGYTF. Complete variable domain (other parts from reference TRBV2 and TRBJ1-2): EPEVTQTPSHQVTQMGQEVILRCVPISNHLYFYWYRQILGQKVEFLVSFYNNEISEKSEIFDDQFSVERPDGSNFTLKIRSTKLEDSAMYFCASSVVGTGEGYTFGSGTRLTVV.

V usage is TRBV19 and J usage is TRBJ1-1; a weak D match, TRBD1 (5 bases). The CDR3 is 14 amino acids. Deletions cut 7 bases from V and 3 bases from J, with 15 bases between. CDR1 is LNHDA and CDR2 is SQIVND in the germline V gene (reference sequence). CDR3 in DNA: TGTGCCAGTATATCAAGACAGTCTGACACTGAAGCTTTCTTT. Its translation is CASISRQSDTEAFF.

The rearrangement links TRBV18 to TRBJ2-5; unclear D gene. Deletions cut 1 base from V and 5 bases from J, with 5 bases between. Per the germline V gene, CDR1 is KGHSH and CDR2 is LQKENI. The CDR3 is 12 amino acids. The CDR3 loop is CASSPQRETQYF. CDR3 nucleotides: TGTGCCAGCTCACCACAAAGGGAGACCCAGTACTTC.

CDR3 in amino acids: CASSPGGISYEQYF. The CDR3 nucleotides read TGCGCCAGCAGCCCTGGGGGGATCTCCTACGAGCAGTACTTC. The gene calls are TRBV5-1 and TRBJ2-7, with a weak D call TRBD2 (6 bases). V lost 4 bases and J 0 bases, leaving 11 bases between the germline ends. The CDR3 is 14 residues long. Germline values: CDR1 SGHRS, CDR2 YFSETQ.

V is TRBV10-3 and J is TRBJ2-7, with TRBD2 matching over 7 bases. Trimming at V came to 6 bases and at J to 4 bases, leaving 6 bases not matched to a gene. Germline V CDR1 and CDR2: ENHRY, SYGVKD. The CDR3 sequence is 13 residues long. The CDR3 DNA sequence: TGTGCCATCAGCGGACTAGAGTCTTACGAGCAGTACTTC. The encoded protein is CAISGLESYEQYF.

CDR3 in amino acids: CASSPEGSEQFF. The DNA for the CDR3 is TGTGCCAGCAGCCCCGAGGGAAGCGAGCAGTTCTTC. V gene TRBV7-2 combines with J gene TRBJ2-1; D possibly corresponds to TRBD2 (5 bases). This CDR3 comprises 12 residues. V was pared by 5 bases and J by 10 bases, with 12 bases between. CDR1 and CDR2 from the germline V gene are SGHTA and FQGNSA.

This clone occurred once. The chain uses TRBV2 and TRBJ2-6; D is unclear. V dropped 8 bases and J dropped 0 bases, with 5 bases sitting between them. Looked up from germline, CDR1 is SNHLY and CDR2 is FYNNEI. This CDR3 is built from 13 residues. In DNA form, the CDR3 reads TGTGCCAGCCTATACTCTGGGGCCAACGTCCTGACTTTC. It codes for CASLYSGANVLTF.

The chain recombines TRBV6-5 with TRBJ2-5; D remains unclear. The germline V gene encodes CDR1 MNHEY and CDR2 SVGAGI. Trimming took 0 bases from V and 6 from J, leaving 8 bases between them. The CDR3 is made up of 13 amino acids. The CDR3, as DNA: TGTGCCAGCAGTTACTCGTCGGCTCAGACCCAGTACTTC. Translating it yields CASSYSSAQTQYF.

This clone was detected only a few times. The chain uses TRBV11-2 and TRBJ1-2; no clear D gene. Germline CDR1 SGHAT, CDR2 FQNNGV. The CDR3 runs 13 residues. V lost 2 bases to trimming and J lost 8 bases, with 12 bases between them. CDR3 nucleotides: TGTGCCAGCAGCTTAAGGTCGGGATTGGGCTACACCTTC. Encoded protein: CASSLRSGLGYTF.

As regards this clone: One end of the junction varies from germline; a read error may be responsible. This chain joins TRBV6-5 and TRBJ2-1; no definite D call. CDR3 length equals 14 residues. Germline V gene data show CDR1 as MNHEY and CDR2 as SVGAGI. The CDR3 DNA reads TGTGCCAGCAGCTACTCACTACTCCACAATGAGCAGTTCTTC. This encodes CASSYSLLHNEQFF.

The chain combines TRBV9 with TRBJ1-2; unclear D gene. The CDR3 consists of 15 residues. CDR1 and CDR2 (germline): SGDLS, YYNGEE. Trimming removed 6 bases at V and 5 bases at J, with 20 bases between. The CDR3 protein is CASTPQSPGGYGYTF. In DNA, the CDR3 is TGTGCCAGCACCCCTCAGTCCCCAGGTGGATATGGCTACACCTTC.

CDR3 amino acids: CASSTGDSLGYEQYF. CDR3 sequence (DNA): TGCGCCAGCAGCACGGGGGACAGCCTAGGGTACGAGCAGTACTTC. The V call is TRBV5-1, the J call TRBJ2-7, with D tentatively TRBD1 (7 bases). Germline CDR1 reads SGHRS; CDR2 reads YFSETQ. V lost 4 bases, J lost 4 bases, and 18 bases lay in between. This CDR3 has 15 residues.

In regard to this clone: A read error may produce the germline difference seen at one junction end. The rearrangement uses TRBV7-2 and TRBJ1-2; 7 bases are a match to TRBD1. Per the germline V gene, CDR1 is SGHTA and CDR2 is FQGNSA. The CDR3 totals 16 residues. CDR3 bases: TGTGCCAGCAGATTAGCCCCCGGGACAGACGTCTATGGCTACACCTTC. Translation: CASRLAPGTDVYGYTF.

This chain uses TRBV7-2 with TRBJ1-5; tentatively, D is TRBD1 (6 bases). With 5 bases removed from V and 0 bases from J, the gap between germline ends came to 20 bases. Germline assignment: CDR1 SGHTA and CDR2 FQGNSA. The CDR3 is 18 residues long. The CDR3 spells CASSPGGAVPYSNQPQHF. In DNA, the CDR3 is TGTGCCAGCAGCCCGGGGGGGGCAGTGCCTTATAGCAATCAGCCCCAGCATTTT. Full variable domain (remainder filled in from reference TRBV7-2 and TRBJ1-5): GAGVSQSPSNKVTEKGKDVELRCDPISGHTALYWYRQSLGQGLEFLIYFQGNSAPDKSGLPSDRFSAERTGGSVSTLTIQRTQQEDSAVYLCASSPGGAVPYSNQPQHFGDGTRLSIL.

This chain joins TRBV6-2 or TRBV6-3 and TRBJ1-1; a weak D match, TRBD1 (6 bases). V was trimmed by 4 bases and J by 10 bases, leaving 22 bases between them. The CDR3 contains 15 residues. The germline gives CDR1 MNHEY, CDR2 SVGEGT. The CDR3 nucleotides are TGTGCCAGCAGTTTCTCGGGTACAGGGCCGCGAGGAGCTTTCTTT. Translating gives CASSFSGTGPRGAFF.

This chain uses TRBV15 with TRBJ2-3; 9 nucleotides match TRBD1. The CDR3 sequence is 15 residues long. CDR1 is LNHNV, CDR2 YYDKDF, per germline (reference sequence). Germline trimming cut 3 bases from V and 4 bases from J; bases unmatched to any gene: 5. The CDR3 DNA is TGTGCCACCAGCAGCTGGGACAGGGCTCCAGATACGCAGTATTTT. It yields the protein CATSSWDRAPDTQYF.

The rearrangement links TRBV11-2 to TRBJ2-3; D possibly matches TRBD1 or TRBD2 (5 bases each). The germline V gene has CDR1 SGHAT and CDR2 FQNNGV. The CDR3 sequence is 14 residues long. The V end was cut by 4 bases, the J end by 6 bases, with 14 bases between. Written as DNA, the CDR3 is TGTGCCAGCAGCTATGGGGGTCCCAGCGATACGCAGTATTTT. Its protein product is CASSYGGPSDTQYF.

The CDR3 DNA reads as TGTGCCAGCAGCCTATCCGAGACAGGGCGAGGCTACACCTTC. This sequence encodes CASSLSETGRGYTF. This chain uses TRBV11-3 with TRBJ1-2; 7 bases match TRBD1. V lost 5 bases and J lost 8; bases outside the gene matches: 11. The CDR3 spans 14 residues. Germline lookup yields CDR1 SGHNT and CDR2 YENEEA.